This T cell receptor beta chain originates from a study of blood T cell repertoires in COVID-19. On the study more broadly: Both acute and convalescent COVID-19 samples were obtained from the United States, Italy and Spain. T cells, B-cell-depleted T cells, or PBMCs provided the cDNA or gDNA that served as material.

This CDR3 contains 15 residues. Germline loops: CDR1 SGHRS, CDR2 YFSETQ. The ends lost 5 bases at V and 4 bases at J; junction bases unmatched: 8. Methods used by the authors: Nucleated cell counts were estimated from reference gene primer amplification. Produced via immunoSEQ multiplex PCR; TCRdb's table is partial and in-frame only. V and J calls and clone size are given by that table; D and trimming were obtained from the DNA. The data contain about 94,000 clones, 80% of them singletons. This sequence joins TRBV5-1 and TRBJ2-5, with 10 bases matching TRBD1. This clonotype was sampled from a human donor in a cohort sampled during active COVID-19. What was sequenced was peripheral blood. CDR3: CASSRDRGRLETQYF. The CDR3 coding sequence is TGCGCCAGCAGTCGAGACAGGGGGCGGCTAGAGACCCAGTACTTC. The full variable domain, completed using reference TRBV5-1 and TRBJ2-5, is KAGVTQTPRYLIKTRGQQVTLSCSPISGHRSVSWYQQTPGQGLQFLFEYFSETQRNKGNFPGRFSGRQFSNSRSEMNVSTLELGDSALYLCASSRDRGRLETQYFGPGTRLLVL.